What follows describes a single TCR beta chain. Antigen unknown. The data belong to a study of shared clonotypes between healthy human individuals. Findings of the study overall: Among a few donors, roughly 5.5% of naive CD4 clonotypes were found in common. All-four-donor shared clonotypes had higher generation probabilities than non-shared clonotypes did.

All participating donors were Caucasian adults from Nashville, Tennessee. Measured with immunoSEQ multiplex PCR; TCRdb has only the in-frame clones, and not every one. The table records a few million clones, approximately 90% of them present only once. This CDR3 region has 16 residues. The V segment lost 2 bases and the J segment 4 bases; nucleotides outside the gene matches: 7. In germline, CDR1 is MNHEY, CDR2 SVGAGI. Sample: naive CD4+ T cells sorted from blood. Subset denoted: CD45RA+ positively selected. The chain links TRBV6-5 to TRBJ1-2; 10 bases align to TRBD1. The clonotype comes from a young man in good health. The DNA for the CDR3 is TGTGCCAGCAGTTACACCCGGACAGGGGGTGGCTATGGCTACACCTTC. Translated: CASSYTRTGGGYGYTF.